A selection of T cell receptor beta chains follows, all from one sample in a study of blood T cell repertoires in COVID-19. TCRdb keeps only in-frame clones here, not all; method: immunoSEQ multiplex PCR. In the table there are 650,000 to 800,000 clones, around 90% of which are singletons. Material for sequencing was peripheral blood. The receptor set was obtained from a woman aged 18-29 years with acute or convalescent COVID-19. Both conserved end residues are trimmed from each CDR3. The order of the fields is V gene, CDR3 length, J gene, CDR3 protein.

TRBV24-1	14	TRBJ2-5	ATSDPLGGNQETQY
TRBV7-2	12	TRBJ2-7	ASSLVGGYYEQY
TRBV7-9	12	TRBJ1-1	ASSNRGFDTEAF
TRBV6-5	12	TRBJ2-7	ASRFTGAAYEQY
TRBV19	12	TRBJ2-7	ASSAAQGSYEQY
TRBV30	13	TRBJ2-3	AWSAWGGGTDTQY
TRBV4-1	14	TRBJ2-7	ASSQDGTGANYEQY
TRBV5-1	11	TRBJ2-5	ASGGGFQETQY
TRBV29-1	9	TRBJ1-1	SVIRASEAF
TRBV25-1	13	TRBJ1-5	ASPRGGTSNQPQH